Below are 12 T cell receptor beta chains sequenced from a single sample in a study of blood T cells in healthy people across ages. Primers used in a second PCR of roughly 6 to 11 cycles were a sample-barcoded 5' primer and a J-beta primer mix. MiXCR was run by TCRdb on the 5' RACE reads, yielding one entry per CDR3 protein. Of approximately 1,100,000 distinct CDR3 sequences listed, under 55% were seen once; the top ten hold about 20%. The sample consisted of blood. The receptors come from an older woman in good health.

As DNA, the CDR3 is TGTGCCAGCAGTTTCTCGACCCCGGGACCCTCTTTACCGCATTTT. Residues: CASSFSTPGPSLPHF. The chain is built from TRBV12-3 or TRBV12-4 and TRBJ1-5, with TRBD1 as a possible D gene (5 bases). The CDR3 has 15 residues. V was cut by 3 bases and J by 15 bases, with 24 bases left in between.

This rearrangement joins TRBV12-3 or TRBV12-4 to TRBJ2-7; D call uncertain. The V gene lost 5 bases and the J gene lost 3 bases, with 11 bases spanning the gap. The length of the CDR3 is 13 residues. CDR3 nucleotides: TGTGCCAGCAGTCCCCCTCGCCTCTACGAGCAGTACTTC. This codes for CASSPPRLYEQYF.

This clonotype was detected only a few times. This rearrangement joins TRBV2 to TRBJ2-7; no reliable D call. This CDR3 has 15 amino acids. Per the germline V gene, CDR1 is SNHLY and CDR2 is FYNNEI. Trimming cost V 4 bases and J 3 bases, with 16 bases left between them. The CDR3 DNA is TGTGCCAGCAGTGGGCGACGGTCCTCCGACTACGAGCAGTACTTC. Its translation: CASSGRRSSDYEQYF. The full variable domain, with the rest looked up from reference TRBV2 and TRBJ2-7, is EPEVTQTPSHQVTQMGQEVILRCVPISNHLYFYWYRQILGQKVEFLVSFYNNEISEKSEIFDDQFSVERPDGSNFTLKIRSTKLEDSAMYFCASSGRRSSDYEQYFGPGTRLTVT.

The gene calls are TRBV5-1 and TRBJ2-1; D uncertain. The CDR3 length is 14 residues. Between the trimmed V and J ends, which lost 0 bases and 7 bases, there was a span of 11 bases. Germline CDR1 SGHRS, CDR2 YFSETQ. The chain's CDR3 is CASSLGLELNEQFF. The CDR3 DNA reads TGCGCCAGCAGCTTGGGATTAGAGCTTAATGAGCAGTTCTTC.

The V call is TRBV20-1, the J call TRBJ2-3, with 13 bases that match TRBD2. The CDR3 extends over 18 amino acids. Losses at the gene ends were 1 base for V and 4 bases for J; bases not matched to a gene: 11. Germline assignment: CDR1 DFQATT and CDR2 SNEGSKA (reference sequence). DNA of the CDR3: TGCAGTGCTAGAGCCTATCCTACTAGCGGGAGGGCCTCAGATACGCAGTATTTT. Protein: CSARAYPTSGRASDTQYF.

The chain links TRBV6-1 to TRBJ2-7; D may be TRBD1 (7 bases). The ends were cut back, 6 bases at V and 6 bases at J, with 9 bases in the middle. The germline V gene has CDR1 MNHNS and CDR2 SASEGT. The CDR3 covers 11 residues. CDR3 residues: CASRQGGEQYF. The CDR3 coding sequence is TGTGCCAGCAGGCAGGGGGGCGAGCAGTACTTC.

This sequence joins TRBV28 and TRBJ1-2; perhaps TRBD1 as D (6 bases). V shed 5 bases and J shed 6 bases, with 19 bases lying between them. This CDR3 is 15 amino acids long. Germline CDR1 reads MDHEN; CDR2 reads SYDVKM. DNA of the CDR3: TGTGCCAGCAGTCCCCAACAGGGACGCATCGATGGCTACACCTTC. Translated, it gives CASSPQQGRIDGYTF.

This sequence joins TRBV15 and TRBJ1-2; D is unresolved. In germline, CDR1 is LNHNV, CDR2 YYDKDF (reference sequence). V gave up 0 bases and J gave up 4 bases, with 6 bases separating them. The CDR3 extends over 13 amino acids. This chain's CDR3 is CATSRDKTYGYTF. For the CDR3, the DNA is TGTGCCACCAGCAGAGATAAGACCTATGGCTACACCTTC.

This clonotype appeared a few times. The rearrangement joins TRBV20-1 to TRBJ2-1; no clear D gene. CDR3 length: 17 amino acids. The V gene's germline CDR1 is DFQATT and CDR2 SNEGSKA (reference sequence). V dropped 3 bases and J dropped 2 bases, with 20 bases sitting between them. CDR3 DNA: TGCAGTGCTAGCGACGTCTCTTGGCGGAAGACCTACAATGAGCAGTTCTTC. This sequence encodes CSASDVSWRKTYNEQFF.

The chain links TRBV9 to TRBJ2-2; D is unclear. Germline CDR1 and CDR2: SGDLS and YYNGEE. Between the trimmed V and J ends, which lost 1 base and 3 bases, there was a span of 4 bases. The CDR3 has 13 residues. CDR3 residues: CASSVRDTGELFF. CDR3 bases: TGTGCCAGCAGCGTACGGGACACCGGGGAGCTGTTTTTT. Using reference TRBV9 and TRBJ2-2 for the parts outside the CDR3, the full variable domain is DSGVTQTPKHLITATGQRVTLRCSPRSGDLSVYWYQQSLDQGLQFLIQYYNGEERAKGNILERFSAQQFPDLHSELNLSSLELGDSALYFCASSVRDTGELFFGEGSRLTVL.

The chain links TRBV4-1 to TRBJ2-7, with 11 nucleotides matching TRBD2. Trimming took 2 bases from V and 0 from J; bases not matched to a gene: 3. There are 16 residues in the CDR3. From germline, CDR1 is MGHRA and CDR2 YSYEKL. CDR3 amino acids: CASSQPLAGGSYEQYF. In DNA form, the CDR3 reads TGCGCCAGCAGCCAACCCCTAGCGGGAGGCTCCTACGAGCAGTACTTC.

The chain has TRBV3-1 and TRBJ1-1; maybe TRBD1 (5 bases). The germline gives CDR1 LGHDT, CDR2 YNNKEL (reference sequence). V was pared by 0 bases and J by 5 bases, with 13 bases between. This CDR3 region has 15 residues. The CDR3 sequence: CASSQDLGTGTEAFF. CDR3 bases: TGTGCCAGCAGCCAAGATCTCGGGACGGGGACTGAAGCTTTCTTT.